The present entry profiles one TCR beta chain with its context. Its specificity is unknown. These data are taken from a study of T cell responses to AZD1222 COVID-19 vaccine. Broader study findings: Spike was spanned by vaccine-associated CD4 TCRs, with dominance at 160-218 and 743-854.

This table comes from immunoSEQ multiplex PCR, and its TCRdb copy is limited to in-frame clones, with some not included. The sample lists fewer than 200,000 clones, roughly 91% seen once, with 1.5% to 2% in the top ten. Per germline, CDR1 SGHTS and CDR2 YDEGEE. This CDR3 is 14 amino acids long. Trimming removed 6 bases from V and 6 bases from J; junction bases left unmatched: 7. The sequence was obtained from an adult in good health. The chain recombines TRBV5-8 with TRBJ1-5; 9 bases map to TRBD1. The sample consisted of peripheral blood, taken on day 0 of AZD1222 vaccination. The CDR3 region is CASTQTGGGQPQHF. In nucleotides, the CDR3 is TGTGCCAGCACACAAACAGGGGGCGGTCAGCCCCAGCATTTT.